Listed below are T cell receptor beta chains from one sample, sequenced in a study of T cell responses to AZD1222 COVID-19 vaccine. Sequenced by immunoSEQ multiplex PCR; TCRdb stores in-frame clones only, minus some. The profile covers more than 150,000 clones, with 85% to 95% appearing a single time and less than 1.6% taken by the ten largest. The source material was peripheral blood, sampled 28 days after the second AZD1222 dose. These receptors all come from an adult who received the AZD1222 COVID-19 vaccine. CDR3s leave out the opening cysteine and the closing phenylalanine or tryptophan.

>12|TRBV13|TRBJ2-7
ASSTGTSINEQY
>10|TRBV7-2|TRBJ2-3
ASSFSHDTQY
>10|TRBV29-1|TRBJ2-7
SVKPTGREQY
>12|TRBV18|TRBJ1-1
ASSPRVTNTEAF
>13|TRBV24-1|TRBJ2-1
ATSDPGTRTNEQF
>11|TRBV7-3|TRBJ1-1
ASSPGMNTEAF
>14|TRBV3-1/TRBV3-2|TRBJ2-7
ASSQESGGRSYEQY
>14|TRBV5-4|TRBJ2-7
ASSLESTGKSYEQY
>9|TRBV20-1|TRBJ2-4
SATTGVIQY
>11|TRBV18|TRBJ2-1
ASSPTSVDREF
>8|TRBV25-1|TRBJ2-1
ASGPSGQF
>13|TRBV3-1/TRBV3-2|TRBJ1-3
ASSHHQGSGNTIY
>11|TRBV7-2|TRBJ1-3
ASSLGYGNTIY
>12|TRBV19|TRBJ2-2
ASSDRLETGELF
>11|TRBV6-1|TRBJ2-2
ASDRLNTGELF
>14|TRBV7-7|TRBJ1-4
ASSRGTTGDNEKLF